Listed here is a single TCR beta chain. The same CDR3 also results from other DNA sequences found in this sample. These data belong to a study of blood T cell repertoires in COVID-19. The V end lost 6 bases, the J end lost 2 bases, and 13 bases lay between the germline ends. This CDR3 has 14 amino acids. Germline assignment: CDR1 KGHSH and CDR2 LQKENI. Method: immunoSEQ multiplex PCR; TCRdb's copy keeps in-frame clones and lacks some. Altogether about 230,000 clones are present, roughly 90% being singletons, with the ten largest covering less than 3.5%. The TCR originated in a woman aged 55 to 70 with acute or convalescent COVID-19. The sample taken for sequencing was peripheral blood. The chain couples TRBV18 to TRBJ1-1; the D gene is possibly TRBD1 (6 bases). Written as DNA, the CDR3 is TGTGCCAGCTCGCTAGGACAGCTCAACACTGAAGCTTTCTTT. Translation gives CASSLGQLNTEAFF.